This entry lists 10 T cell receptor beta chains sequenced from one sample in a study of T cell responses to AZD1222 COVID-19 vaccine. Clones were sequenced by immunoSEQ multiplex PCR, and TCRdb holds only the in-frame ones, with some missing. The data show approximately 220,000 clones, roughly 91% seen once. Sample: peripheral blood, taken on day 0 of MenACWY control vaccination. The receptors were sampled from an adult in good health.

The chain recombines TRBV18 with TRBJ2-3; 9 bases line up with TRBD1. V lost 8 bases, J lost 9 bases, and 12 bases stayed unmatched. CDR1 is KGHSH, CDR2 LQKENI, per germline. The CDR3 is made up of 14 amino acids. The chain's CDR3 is CASRPGQGVATQYF. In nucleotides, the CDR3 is TGTGCCAGCCGACCGGGACAGGGAGTTGCGACGCAGTATTTT.

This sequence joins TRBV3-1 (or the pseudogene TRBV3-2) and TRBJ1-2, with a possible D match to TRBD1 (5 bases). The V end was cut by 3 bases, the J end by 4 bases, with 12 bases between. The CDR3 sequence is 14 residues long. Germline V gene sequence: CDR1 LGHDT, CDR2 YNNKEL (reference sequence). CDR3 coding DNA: TGTGCCAGCAGCCAGGGCCCCGGGACCTATGGCTACACCTTC. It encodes CASSQGPGTYGYTF.

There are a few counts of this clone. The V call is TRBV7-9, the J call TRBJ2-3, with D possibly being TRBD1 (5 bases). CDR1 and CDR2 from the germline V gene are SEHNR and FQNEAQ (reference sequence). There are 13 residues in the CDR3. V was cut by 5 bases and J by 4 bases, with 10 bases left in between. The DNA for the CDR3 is TGTGCCAGCAGCCCCAAGACAGCAGATACGCAGTATTTT. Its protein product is CASSPKTADTQYF. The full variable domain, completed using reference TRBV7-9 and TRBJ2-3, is DTGVSQNPRHKITKRGQNVTFRCDPISEHNRLYWYRQTLGQGPEFLTYFQNEAQLEKSRLLSDRFSAERPKGSFSTLEIQRTEQGDSAMYLCASSPKTADTQYFGPGTRLTVL.

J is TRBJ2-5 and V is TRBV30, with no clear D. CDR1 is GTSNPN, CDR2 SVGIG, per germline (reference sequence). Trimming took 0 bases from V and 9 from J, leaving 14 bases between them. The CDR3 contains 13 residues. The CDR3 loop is CAWSVGIYRPQYF. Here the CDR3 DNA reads TGTGCCTGGAGTGTTGGCATCTACCGACCCCAGTACTTC.

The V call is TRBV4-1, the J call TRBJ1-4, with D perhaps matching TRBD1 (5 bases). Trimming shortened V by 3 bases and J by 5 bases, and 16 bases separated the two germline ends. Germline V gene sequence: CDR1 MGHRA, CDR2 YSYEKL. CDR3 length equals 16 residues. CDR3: CASSHSGYGGNEKLFF. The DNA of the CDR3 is TGCGCCAGCAGCCACTCCGGATATGGGGGGAATGAAAAACTGTTTTTT.

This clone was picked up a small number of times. CDR3 amino acids: CASSKSPKATGGAFQPQHF. The CDR3 DNA reads as TGTGCCAGCAGCAAAAGTCCAAAAGCAACAGGGGGCGCATTCCAGCCCCAGCATTTT. The chain combines TRBV21-1 with TRBJ1-5; the tabulated D call, TRBD1, remains unverified against the DNA. TRBV21-1 is a pseudogene segment. The CDR3 has 19 residues.

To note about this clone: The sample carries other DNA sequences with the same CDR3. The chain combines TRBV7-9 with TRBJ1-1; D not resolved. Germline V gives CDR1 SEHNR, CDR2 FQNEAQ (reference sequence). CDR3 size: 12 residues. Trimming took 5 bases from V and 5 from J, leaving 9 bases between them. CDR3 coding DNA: TGTGCCAGCAGCCCGTCGGGGACTGAAGCTTTCTTT. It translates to CASSPSGTEAFF.

DNA for the CDR3: TGTGCCAGTAGTATATTCATCAATAGCAATCAGCCCCAGCATTTT. It yields the protein CASSIFINSNQPQHF. The gene calls are TRBV19 and TRBJ1-5; D gene unclear. Germline CDR1 is LNHDA and CDR2 is SQIVND (reference sequence). The CDR3 consists of 15 residues. Trimming shortened V by 2 bases and J by 0 bases, and 8 bases separated the two germline ends.

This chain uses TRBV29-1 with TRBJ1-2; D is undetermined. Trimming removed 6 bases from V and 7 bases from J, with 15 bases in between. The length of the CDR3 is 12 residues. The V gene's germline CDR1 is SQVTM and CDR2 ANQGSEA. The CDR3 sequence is CSVRDNEFGYTF. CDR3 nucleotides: TGCAGCGTCCGAGACAACGAATTTGGCTACACCTTC. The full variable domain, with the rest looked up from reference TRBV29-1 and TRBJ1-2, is SAVISQKPSRDICQRGTSLTIQCQVDSQVTMMFWYRQQPGQSLTLIATANQGSEATYESGFVIDKFPISRPNLTFSTLTVSNMSPEDSSIYLCSVRDNEFGYTFGSGTRLTVV.

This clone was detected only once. The CDR3 is CASSLANPGTGNFGGYTF. The CDR3 region has the DNA TGCGCCAGCAGCTTGGCCAACCCCGGGACAGGGAATTTTGGGGGCTACACCTTC. The gene calls are TRBV5-1 and TRBJ1-2, with 9 bases lining up with TRBD1. This CDR3 region has 18 residues. V lost 0 bases, J lost 8 bases, and 17 bases stayed unmatched. CDR1 SGHRS and CDR2 YFSETQ come from the germline V gene.